The present T cell receptor beta chain was sequenced within a study of CD4 and CD8 cells across lung adenocarcinoma regions. This clonotype was seen a handful of times. TCRdb processed the PCR reads anew with MiXCR; each CDR3 protein has one entry. Found here are around 25,000 distinct CDR3 sequences, less than 60% of them singletons; the top ten hold around 50%. Localized lung adenocarcinoma, a non-small cell lung cancer, affected the donors. Trimming at V came to 0 bases and at J to 1 base, leaving 6 bases not matched to a gene. Germline V lookup: CDR1 LGHNA, CDR2 YNFKEQ. This CDR3 comprises 17 residues.

The sample was CD8+ T cells from the center of a lung tumor. The rearrangement joins TRBV4-2 to TRBJ2-7; the match to TRBD2 covers 10 bases. This receptor was identified in a male donor with lung adenocarcinoma. The CD4 and CD8 labels of this study may be unreliable. DNA for the CDR3: TGTGCCAGCAGCCAAGATGGGCTAGCGGGAGTTTCCTACGAGCAGTACTTC. Translating gives CASSQDGLAGVSYEQYF.